These T cell receptor beta chains were read from a single sample in a study of blood T cell repertoires in COVID-19. TCRdb keeps only in-frame clones here, not all; method: immunoSEQ multiplex PCR. The profile covers 300,000 or so clones, with 85% to 90% appearing a single time and 10% taken by the ten largest. The sequenced material came from PBMCs or T cells enriched from blood (not recorded which). These receptors originate from a woman in her late teens or twenties who had recovered from COVID-19. Both conserved end residues are part of each CDR3. D genes are given only for firm matches. Only some rows state a clone size, as once, few, many or a class for expanded clones.

J | D | size | V | DNA | CDR3
TRBJ2-1 | TRBD1 | . | TRBV3-1/TRBV3-2 | TGTGCCAGCAGCCGCCTGAGGGACAGGGATGGTAATGAGCAGTTCTTC | CASSRLRDRDGNEQFF
TRBJ1-6 | TRBD1 | . | TRBV5-1 | TGCGCCAGCAGCTTGGCTGGACAGGGGAATTCACCCCTCCACTTT | CASSLAGQGNSPLHF
TRBJ1-6 | . | . | TRBV9 | TGTGCCAGCAGCGGATCAGGGTACCATAATTCACCCCTCCACTTT | CASSGSGYHNSPLHF
TRBJ2-3 | TRBD2 | . | TRBV6-2/TRBV6-3 | TGTGCCAGCAGTTACGGGACTAGCGGACTCACAGATACGCAGTATTTT | CASSYGTSGLTDTQYF
TRBJ1-1 | TRBD1 | . | TRBV18 | TGTGCCAGCCTCCGGACAGGAGGCACTGAAGCTTTCTTT | CASLRTGGTEAFF
TRBJ2-7 | TRBD1 | . | TRBV9 | TGTGCCAGCAGCGTAGAGGGGGCCCACGAGCAGTACTTC | CASSVEGAHEQYF
TRBJ1-1 | . | . | TRBV3-1/TRBV3-2 | TGTGCCAGCAGCCAAAGACTCCGGGACACCATGAACACTGAAGCTTTCTTT | CASSQRLRDTMNTEAFF
TRBJ2-1 | TRBD2 | . | TRBV10-1 | TGCGCCAGCAGTGAGACTAGCGGGACCCCGGAGCAGTTCTTC | CASSETSGTPEQFF
TRBJ1-6 | . | . | TRBV19 | TGTGCCAGTAGCCTTCCCGGGGGGAATTCACCCCTCCACTTT | CASSLPGGNSPLHF
TRBJ1-1 | TRBD1 | few | TRBV19 | TGTGCCAGTAGTCCCCGGACAGGGCTGAACACTGAAGCTTTCTTT | CASSPRTGLNTEAFF
TRBJ1-1 | . | . | TRBV10-3 | TGTGCCATCAGTACCAATGGGGACTACACTGAAGCTTTCTTT | CAISTNGDYTEAFF
TRBJ1-1 | . | . | TRBV9 | TGTGCCAGCAGCGGCGGTCCGGCGAACACTGAAGCTTTCTTT | CASSGGPANTEAFF
TRBJ1-1 | . | . | TRBV6-2/TRBV6-3 | TGTGCCAGCAGTACTCCCCGACAGGAGAACACTGAAGCTTTCTTT | CASSTPRQENTEAFF
TRBJ1-2 | TRBD1 | . | TRBV29-1 | TGCAGCGTAAGGACAGGGGGCTATGGCTACACCTTC | CSVRTGGYGYTF
TRBJ2-3 | . | . | TRBV6-6 | TGTGCCAGCAGCCGACCCCGGGTCCCCGTCGGCGGGAGCACAGATACGCAGTATTTT | CASSRPRVPVGGSTDTQYF
TRBJ2-3 | TRBD1 | . | TRBV10-3 | TGTGCCATCAGTCATCCTCCCTTCATGGGACAGGACACTTTTGCGGATACGCAGTATTTT | CAISHPPFMGQDTFADTQYF
TRBJ1-2 | TRBD1 | . | TRBV2 | TGTGCCAGCAGTTTACAGGGGAGCTATGGCTACACCTTC | CASSLQGSYGYTF
TRBJ2-2 | TRBD1 | . | TRBV5-8 | TGTGCCAGCAGCTTGGTCATCGGGACAGCCACCGGGGAGCTGTTTTTT | CASSLVIGTATGELFF
TRBJ2-1 | TRBD2 | . | TRBV5-1 | TGCGCCAGCAGCTTGGGACTAGCGGCCTACAATGAGCAGTTCTTC | CASSLGLAAYNEQFF
TRBJ2-5 | TRBD1 | . | TRBV28 | TGTGCCAGCACCCCCCTCCCCGGGGACAGCCTCCAAGAGACCCAGTACTTC | CASTPLPGDSLQETQYF
TRBJ2-5 | TRBD2 | once | TRBV5-1 | TGCGCCAGCAGCTCGTCCCTAGCGGGACAGTCCTTCGAAGAGACCCAGTACTTC | CASSSSLAGQSFEETQYF
TRBJ1-5 | . | . | TRBV11-2 | TGTGCCAGCAGCTTAGACCCGGGGTTCGGGCAGCCCCAGCATTTT | CASSLDPGFGQPQHF
TRBJ2-5 | . | once | TRBV11-2 | TGTGCCAGCAGCCTGGGGAGAGAGACCCAGTACTTC | CASSLGRETQYF
TRBJ1-1 | TRBD1 | . | TRBV18 | TGTGCCAGCTCACCATACAGGGGAGGCATGGACACTGAAGCTTTCTTT | CASSPYRGGMDTEAFF
TRBJ2-1 | . | . | TRBV5-1 | TGCGCCAGCCAGACAGGTTACAATGAGCAGTTCTTC | CASQTGYNEQFF
TRBJ2-7 | TRBD2 | . | TRBV19 | TGTGCCAGTAGTAGCAATAGCGGGAGCGTTAGCGAGCAGTACTTC | CASSSNSGSVSEQYF
TRBJ1-1 | . | . | TRBV4-1 | TGCGCCAGCAGTTTTTTAAACAGGGCCACGAACACTGAAGCTTTCTTT | CASSFLNRATNTEAFF
TRBJ2-1 | TRBD1 | . | TRBV7-8 | TGTGCCAGCAGCTTAGTCGGGACAGGTAGCAAGGGTGAGCAGTTCTTC | CASSLVGTGSKGEQFF
TRBJ1-2 | TRBD1 | . | TRBV2 | TGTGCCAGCAGCTTCGGTACAGGGGGCGGCTACACCTTC | CASSFGTGGGYTF
TRBJ2-7 | TRBD1 | . | TRBV5-1 | TGCGCCAGCAGGCCCGGGACAGGGTGGGGCTACGAGCAGTACTTC | CASRPGTGWGYEQYF
TRBJ2-1 | TRBD2 | few | TRBV6-1 | TGTGCCAGCAGTGAGTCTCTAGCGGGAGCGTTAGATGAGCAGTTCTTC | CASSESLAGALDEQFF
TRBJ1-6 | TRBD1 | . | TRBV6-5 | TGTGCCAGCAGTTACCGACAGGGTTATTCACCCCTCCACTTT | CASSYRQGYSPLHF
TRBJ1-2 | . | . | TRBV29-1 | TGCAGCGTTGGGTCCAGCGCGGACTATGGCTACACCTTC | CSVGSSADYGYTF
TRBJ2-7 | TRBD2 | . | TRBV10-3 | TGTGCCATCAGTCGGGGGGAGGCCTACGAGCAGTACTTC | CAISRGEAYEQYF
TRBJ1-2 | . | . | TRBV6-1 | TGTGCCAGCAGTGAAGCTCGGGGGACCTATGGCTACACCTTC | CASSEARGTYGYTF
TRBJ2-5 | . | . | TRBV27 | TGTGCCAGCAGTTTATACGAAGAGGGGACCCAGTACTTC | CASSLYEEGTQYF
TRBJ2-5 | . | . | TRBV9 | TGTGCCAGCAGCGTAGGGGGCTTCCAAGAGACCCAGTACTTC | CASSVGGFQETQYF
TRBJ2-7 | . | . | TRBV19 | TGTGCCAGTAGTATCAGTTTCCGCTACGAGCAGTACTTC | CASSISFRYEQYF
TRBJ2-5 | . | . | TRBV30 | TGTGCCTGGAGCGGACTGGCTCAAGAGACCCAGTACTTC | CAWSGLAQETQYF
TRBJ1-1 | . | . | TRBV18 | TGTGCCAGCTCACCACGGAGCGACACTGAAGCTTTCTTT | CASSPRSDTEAFF
TRBJ1-2 | . | . | TRBV25-1 | TGTGCCAGCAGCAACGGACAGAGGTTTTTTAACTATGGCTACACCTTC | CASSNGQRFFNYGYTF
TRBJ2-2 | . | . | TRBV7-8 | TGTGCCAGCAGCTACAATTATACCGGGGAGCTGTTTTTT | CASSYNYTGELFF
TRBJ2-1 | . | . | TRBV15 | TGTGCCACCAGCAGAGGCCCCCCGGGCTACAATGAGCAGTTCTTC | CATSRGPPGYNEQFF
TRBJ1-5 | . | . | TRBV28 | TGTGCCAGCAGTCCCTCCGACAGAAATCAGCCCCAGCATTTT | CASSPSDRNQPQHF
TRBJ2-7 | . | . | TRBV4-1 | TGCGCCAGCAGCCGGACGGGAGACCCCTACGAGCAGTACTTC | CASSRTGDPYEQYF
TRBJ2-5 | . | . | TRBV2 | TGTGCCAGCAGTGAACAGGGTGGGGGGCAAGAGACCCAGTACTTC | CASSEQGGGQETQYF
TRBJ2-1 | . | . | TRBV5-1 | TGCGCCAGCAGCTTGGCTGGGCAGGCCCTTGAGCAGTTCTTC | CASSLAGQALEQFF